The rows below give T cell receptor beta chains drawn from one sample of a study of CD8+CD57+ T cells in acquired aplastic anemia. TCRdb used MiXCR to reprocess the reads, holding one entry per CDR3 protein. The sample lists approximately 170,000 distinct CDR3 sequences, around 59% occurring once. The specimen was sorted CD4+, CD8+, or CD8+CD57+ T cells (not recorded which) from PBMCs. These receptors all come from a human donor in good health, serving as a control. The conserved cysteine and the conserved F or W are not part of the CDR3 here. Size is stated for part of the rows, as once, few or many counts, or as a class when the clone is expanded.

>TRBV5-1|-|13|TRBJ2-7
ASSDGTAESYEQY
>TRBV29-1|-|12|TRBJ1-1
IPPGGTMNTEAF
>TRBV12-3/TRBV12-4|-|11|TRBJ1-2
ASSLGGLAGYT
>TRBV7-3|-|16|TRBJ2-7
ASSPPRGASGGAYEQY
>TRBV9|-|14|TRBJ1-1
ASSVLGEVANTEAF
>TRBV9|-|13|TRBJ2-7
ASSLRASSSYEQY
>TRBV10-3|-|10|TRBJ2-7
AIQEHTYEQY
>TRBV25-1|-|11|TRBJ1-2
ASTWDTNYGYT
>TRBV6-4|many|12|TRBJ1-1
ASKESWGNTEAF
>TRBV3-1|many|11|TRBJ2-7
ASSQDPPYEQY
>TRBV19|many|11|TRBJ1-5
ASSEAFNQPQH
>TRBV2|-|10|TRBJ1-1
ASSAAAGAAF
>TRBV27|-|11|TRBJ1-6
ASSRDANSPLH
>TRBV7-9|-|13|TRBJ1-4
ASSPAGVTNEKLV
>TRBV19|-|12|TRBJ2-1
ASSISRSYNEQF
>TRBV10-2|-|13|TRBJ2-2
ASNAGTGVTGELF
>TRBV11-3|-|12|TRBJ2-3
ASSLGGEADTQY
>TRBV29-1|many|13|TRBJ2-4
SVTRRGGERDIQY
>TRBV7-2|few|13|TRBJ1-6
ASRGGDSINSPLH
>TRBV2|few|12|TRBJ1-2
ASSLGLANYGYT
>TRBV6-4|few|14|TRBJ2-7
ASSGTSGGSSYEQY
>TRBV2|-|13|TRBJ1-2
ASRESSTSNYGYT
>TRBV19|-|9|TRBJ1-1
ASSASGQAF
>TRBV5-1|-|13|TRBJ2-3
ASSLEAGGTDTQY
>TRBV10-2|-|10|TRBJ2-2
ASSVTSGELF
>TRBV14|many|14|TRBJ1-4
ASSQESASFREKLF
>TRBV7-2|-|12|TRBJ1-1
ASSPGGWTAEAF
>TRBV10-3|-|13|TRBJ2-1
AISDRTSGINEQF
>TRBV7-9|many|12|TRBJ2-1
ASSLGQRYNEQF
>TRBV12-3/TRBV12-4|-|10|TRBJ1-2
ASRGTIYGYT
>TRBV20-1|many|13|TRBJ2-3
SARVGGSSTDTQY
>TRBV20-1|few|12|TRBJ2-5
SASMTSGWETQY
>TRBV9|-|11|TRBJ2-7
ASSSRPHYEQY
>TRBV20-1|-|13|TRBJ1-4
SALGQGSGYEKLF
>TRBV10-3|-|13|TRBJ1-1
ASTPPAGARTEAF
>TRBV10-3|-|9|TRBJ2-1
ASSQPDEQF